This record concerns one T cell receptor (beta chain) sequence. What it binds is unknown. This entry is derived from a study of cytomegalovirus exposure and HLA in healthy donors. Findings of the study overall: Previously analyzed data showed that most TCR beta V segments were productive at a frequency of about 87% or about 30%.

Primers: 60 Vbeta forward and 13 Jbeta reverse. Profiling relied on immunoSEQ multiplex PCR, and the TCRdb table lists in-frame clones only, not all of them. The sample contains about 190,000 clones, over 9.5% of which appear only once. The CDR3 contains 14 residues. Trimming removed 6 bases from V and 1 base from J, with 12 bases in between. Germline V lookup: CDR1 MNHEY, CDR2 SVGAGI. The origin of this receptor is a man aged 45-60 years in good health and CMV-seropositive. V and J are TRBV6-5 and TRBJ1-1; maybe TRBD1 (6 bases). Sequencing was carried out using PBMCs. The CDR3 DNA is TGTGCCAGCAGGGGGGACACGCCGAACACTGAAGCTTTCTTT. It specifies CASRGDTPNTEAFF.